These 29 T cell receptor beta chains share one sample of origin, sequenced in a study of vaccination effects on CD4 cells after COVID-19. Only in-frame clones appear in the TCRdb table, and some are missing; sequencing was by immunoSEQ multiplex PCR. Of tens of thousands of clones in the sample, 76% were seen once. No antigen has been assigned to these receptors. After expansion with viral peptide pools in the ViraFEST assay, antigen-specific CD4+ T cells were sequenced. CD4+ T cells were isolated after 10 days of culture. People in the vaccine group had not been infected with SARS-CoV-2 before, and their nucleocapsid antibodies were negative. The sample was CD4+ T cells from PBMCs cultured with HCoV-NL63 spike peptides, taken before COVID-19 vaccination. These receptors all stem from a human donor who received a COVID-19 vaccine.

There are a few counts of this clone. The chain couples TRBV5-1 to TRBJ1-6; a weak D match, TRBD1 (6 bases). V was clipped by 5 bases and J by 8 bases, with 17 bases between them. This CDR3 spans 15 amino acids. The germline CDR1 and CDR2 sequences are SGHRS and YFSETQ. The CDR3 region is CASRPTGNGYSPLHF. CDR3 nucleotide sequence: TGCGCCAGCAGACCGACAGGAAATGGGTATTCACCCCTCCACTTT.

The V call is TRBV5-1, the J call TRBJ1-4, with 7 nucleotides matching TRBD1. Per the germline V gene, CDR1 is SGHRS and CDR2 is YFSETQ. The CDR3 extends over 15 amino acids. After removal of 3 bases from V and 5 bases from J, the junction contained 7 bases not matched to a gene. The CDR3, as DNA: TGCGCCAGCAGCTGGACGGGACAGCGAAATGAAAAACTGTTTTTT. It yields the protein CASSWTGQRNEKLFF. Variable domain in full (rest from reference TRBV5-1 and TRBJ1-4): KAGVTQTPRYLIKTRGQQVTLSCSPISGHRSVSWYQQTPGQGLQFLFEYFSETQRNKGNFPGRFSGRQFSNSRSEMNVSTLELGDSALYLCASSWTGQRNEKLFFGSGTQLSVL.

The chain employs TRBV9 and TRBJ1-2, with 7 bases identical to TRBD1. CDR1 is SGDLS, CDR2 YYNGEE, per germline. V lost 4 bases, J lost 4 bases, and 7 bases stayed unmatched. The CDR3 runs 14 residues. The CDR3 loop is CASSPEGAGYGYTF. CDR3 nucleotide sequence: TGTGCCAGCAGCCCCGAGGGGGCGGGCTATGGCTACACCTTC.

V is TRBV9 and J is TRBJ1-5; TRBD1 agrees at 7 bases. This CDR3 has 15 residues. V shed 3 bases, J shed 5 bases, and the junction held 8 bases outside the gene matches. The germline gives CDR1 SGDLS, CDR2 YYNGEE. DNA for the CDR3: TGTGCCAGCAGCGGTTCCGGACAGGTCGATCAGCCCCAGCATTTT. Protein sequence: CASSGSGQVDQPQHF.

The chain employs TRBV30 and TRBJ1-5, with TRBD1 matching over 7 bases. This CDR3 spans 12 amino acids. Per germline, CDR1 GTSNPN and CDR2 SVGIG (reference sequence). The V gene end was trimmed by 5 bases and the J gene end by 2 bases; junction bases not matched to a gene: 0. The CDR3 nucleotides read TGTGCCTGGGGACAGGGCAATCAGCCCCAGCATTTT. Its protein product is CAWGQGNQPQHF.

The chain employs TRBV28 and TRBJ1-6; the D is unclear. There are 15 residues in the CDR3. CDR1 and CDR2 from the germline V gene are MDHEN and SYDVKM. V was cut by 6 bases and J by 0 bases, with 9 bases left in between. The CDR3 DNA reads TGTGCCAGCAGGAGAGAGAGCTCCTATAATTCACCCCTCCACTTT. This encodes CASRRESSYNSPLHF.

This clone was observed a few times. J is TRBJ1-2 and V is TRBV5-1, with TRBD1 identical over 7 bases. The CDR3 sequence is 14 residues long. CDR1 and CDR2 (germline): SGHRS, YFSETQ. V dropped 4 bases and J dropped 0; count of bases not matched to a gene: 3. The CDR3 is CASSRGTANYGYTF. The CDR3 DNA is TGCGCCAGCAGCCGGGGGACAGCTAACTATGGCTACACCTTC. The full variable domain, with the rest looked up from reference TRBV5-1 and TRBJ1-2, is KAGVTQTPRYLIKTRGQQVTLSCSPISGHRSVSWYQQTPGQGLQFLFEYFSETQRNKGNFPGRFSGRQFSNSRSEMNVSTLELGDSALYLCASSRGTANYGYTFGSGTRLTVV.

This rearrangement joins TRBV4-1 to TRBJ1-6; 7 bases agree with TRBD1. Trimming cost V 7 bases and J 0 bases; bases outside gene matches: 6. Germline V lookup: CDR1 MGHRA, CDR2 YSYEKL. The CDR3 is made up of 16 amino acids. The CDR3 spells CASTDRATSYNSPLHF. For the CDR3, the DNA is TGCGCCAGCACCGACAGGGCCACCTCCTATAATTCACCCCTCCACTTT.

This clone was detected once. The V call is TRBV4-1, the J call TRBJ1-3, with TRBD1 identical over 7 bases. CDR1 is MGHRA and CDR2 is YSYEKL in the germline V gene. With V trimmed by 4 bases and J by 0 bases, 9 bases remained unmatched. The CDR3 is made up of 17 amino acids. The CDR3 spells CASSRTTGAYSGNTIYF. CDR3 in DNA: TGCGCCAGCAGCCGAACCACAGGGGCCTACTCTGGAAACACCATATATTTT.

The chain is built from TRBV6-6 and TRBJ1-5; 7 nucleotides line up with TRBD1. V was pared by 5 bases and J by 0 bases, with 10 bases of the junction left unmatched. CDR3 length: 17 residues. CDR1 and CDR2 from the germline V gene are MNHNY and SVGAGI (reference sequence). The CDR3 DNA is TGTGCCAGCAGTCCACCGGGGGACAGCACTAGCAATCAGCCCCAGCATTTT. This encodes CASSPPGDSTSNQPQHF.

This rearrangement joins TRBV3-1 (or the pseudogene TRBV3-2) to TRBJ1-5; 7 bases line up with TRBD1. Losses at the gene ends were 2 bases for V and 1 base for J; bases not matched to a gene: 11. The germline CDR1 and CDR2 sequences are LGHDT and YNNKEL (reference sequence). The length of the CDR3 is 18 residues. The CDR3 spells CASSQRYTGAPSNQPQHF. As DNA, the CDR3 is TGTGCCAGCAGCCAACGCTACACAGGGGCTCCAAGCAATCAGCCCCAGCATTTT.

The chain uses TRBV3-1 (or the pseudogene TRBV3-2) and TRBJ2-1; 9 bases fit TRBD1. Trimming took 4 bases from V and 5 from J; bases not matched to a gene: 6. The CDR3 consists of 15 residues. Germline V gene sequence: CDR1 LGHDT, CDR2 YNNKEL (reference sequence). Here the CDR3 reads CASSPLDRGHNEQFF. The DNA for the CDR3 is TGTGCCAGCAGCCCCCTGGACAGGGGTCACAATGAGCAGTTCTTC.

The rearrangement joins TRBV18 to TRBJ1-3; D call uncertain. The CDR3 consists of 14 residues. Trimming cost V 3 bases and J 2 bases, with 8 bases left between them. The germline gives CDR1 KGHSH, CDR2 LQKENI. The CDR3 sequence is CASSPGSTGNTIYF. In DNA form, the CDR3 reads TGTGCCAGCTCACCTGGGTCGACTGGAAACACCATATATTTT.

This rearrangement joins TRBV27 to TRBJ1-2; the match to TRBD1 covers 8 bases. Germline CDR1 and CDR2: MNHEY and SMNVEV (reference sequence). This CDR3 comprises 12 residues. Trimming cost V 6 bases and J 8 bases; bases outside gene matches: 5. The CDR3 sequence is CASRIGQGGYTF. CDR3 bases: TGTGCCAGCAGGATAGGACAGGGAGGCTACACCTTC.

Here the CDR3 DNA reads TGTGCCAGCAGCTTTACAGGGGGCGTCGGTTCACCCCTCCACTTT. As protein: CASSFTGGVGSPLHF. The chain couples TRBV13 to TRBJ1-6; TRBD1 matches 9 bases. CDR1 is PRHDT and CDR2 is FYEKMQ in the germline V gene (reference sequence). The CDR3 is made up of 15 amino acids. V dropped 3 bases and J dropped 9; count of bases not matched to a gene: 6.

This clone was observed a handful of times. The chain has TRBV12-5 and TRBJ2-4; perhaps TRBD1 as D (6 bases). CDR1 is LGHNT, CDR2 FRNRAP, per germline. There are 15 residues in the CDR3. The V and J ends lost 2 bases and 7 bases respectively, with 15 bases between them. The CDR3 is CASGLSRQVGNIQYF. The CDR3, as DNA: TGTGCTAGTGGTTTGTCCAGACAGGTAGGGAACATTCAGTACTTC.

The chain has TRBV28 and TRBJ2-7, with TRBD1 as a possible D gene (6 bases). CDR1 and CDR2 from the germline V gene are MDHEN and SYDVKM. V gave up 2 bases and J gave up 4 bases, with 15 bases separating them. This CDR3 has 15 amino acids. The CDR3 reads CASSLGGTGHYEQYV. The CDR3 nucleotides are TGTGCCAGCAGTTTAGGGGGCACGGGGCATTACGAGCAGTACGTC.

This clone was seen a few times. The rearrangement links TRBV10-1 to TRBJ1-5, with D tentatively TRBD1 (5 bases). Trimming cost V 3 bases and J 3 bases, with 12 bases left between them. This CDR3 comprises 15 residues. Looked up from germline, CDR1 is WNHNN and CDR2 is SYGVQD (reference sequence). The CDR3 loop reads CASSDPAGHNQPQHF. DNA of the CDR3: TGCGCCAGCAGTGATCCTGCGGGGCACAATCAGCCCCAGCATTTT.

CDR3 in amino acids: CAISEPRSTETQYF. CDR3 in DNA: TGTGCCATCAGTGAGCCCCGCAGTACGGAGACCCAGTACTTC. This sequence joins TRBV10-3 and TRBJ2-5; D gene ambiguous. The V end was cut by 2 bases, the J end by 5 bases, with 12 bases between. Per germline, CDR1 ENHRY and CDR2 SYGVKD. CDR3 length: 14 residues.

This clone was counted a single time. The chain couples TRBV4-3 to TRBJ1-1; D gene uncertain. Per the germline V gene, CDR1 is LGHNA and CDR2 is YSLEER. V was clipped by 4 bases and J by 1 base, with 7 bases between them. CDR3 size: 13 residues. The DNA for the CDR3 is TGCGCCAGCAGCCGATTCGGGAACACTGAAGCTTTCTTT. Residues: CASSRFGNTEAFF.

This clone was counted only a few times. The V and J genes are TRBV4-2 and TRBJ1-2; the D is unclear. Looked up from germline, CDR1 is LGHNA and CDR2 is YNFKEQ. V was trimmed by 0 bases and J by 1 base, leaving 15 bases between them. The CDR3 contains 17 residues. This chain's CDR3 is CASSQELLERDNYGYTF. For the CDR3, the DNA is TGTGCCAGCAGCCAAGAGCTGCTCGAGAGAGATAACTATGGCTACACCTTC.

The J gene is TRBJ2-1, the V gene TRBV5-1; 11 bases align to TRBD1. Germline V gene data show CDR1 as SGHRS and CDR2 as YFSETQ. V lost 4 bases, J lost 7 bases, and 4 bases stayed unmatched. The CDR3 sequence is 14 residues long. The CDR3 spells CASSDGQGANEQFF. The CDR3, as DNA: TGCGCCAGCAGCGACGGACAGGGGGCGAATGAGCAGTTCTTC. Based on the CDR3 plus reference TRBV5-1 and TRBJ2-1, the full variable domain is KAGVTQTPRYLIKTRGQQVTLSCSPISGHRSVSWYQQTPGQGLQFLFEYFSETQRNKGNFPGRFSGRQFSNSRSEMNVSTLELGDSALYLCASSDGQGANEQFFGPGTRLTVL.

This chain links TRBV18 with TRBJ1-5; D gene unclear. The CDR3 is 16 residues long. V gave up 3 bases and J gave up 0 bases, with 12 bases separating them. From germline, CDR1 is KGHSH and CDR2 LQKENI. The CDR3 sequence: CASSPLPGNSNQPQHF. CDR3 in DNA: TGTGCCAGCTCACCCCTGCCGGGAAATAGCAATCAGCCCCAGCATTTT.

The CDR3 protein is CATSDLNRNYGYTF. In DNA form, the CDR3 reads TGTGCCACCAGTGATTTAAACAGAAACTATGGCTACACCTTC. This chain uses TRBV24-1 with TRBJ1-2; D unresolved. The CDR3 contains 14 residues. Per the germline V gene, CDR1 is KGHDR and CDR2 is SFDVKD. The ends were cut back, 1 base at V and 2 bases at J, with 7 bases in the middle.

The rearrangement joins TRBV7-2 to TRBJ2-1; TRBD1 is a possible D gene (7 bases). Germline CDR1 is SGHTA and CDR2 is FQGNSA. Trimming shortened V by 2 bases and J by 7 bases, and 12 bases separated the two germline ends. The CDR3 is 14 residues long. The CDR3 is CASSLWRGQNEQFF. The DNA for the CDR3 is TGTGCCAGCAGCTTATGGAGGGGGCAGAATGAGCAGTTCTTC. Complete variable domain (other parts from reference TRBV7-2 and TRBJ2-1): GAGVSQSPSNKVTEKGKDVELRCDPISGHTALYWYRQSLGQGLEFLIYFQGNSAPDKSGLPSDRFSAERTGGSVSTLTIQRTQQEDSAVYLCASSLWRGQNEQFFGPGTRLTVL.

This clone was observed once. The V and J genes are TRBV10-2 and TRBJ2-1, with D unresolved. The CDR3 loop spans 13 amino acids. Trimming shortened V by 10 bases and J by 4 bases, and 14 bases separated the two germline ends. Per the germline V gene, CDR1 is WSHSY and CDR2 is SAAADI. The CDR3 DNA reads TGCGCCACCGAACCGACCAGGTACAATGAGCAGTTCTTC. It encodes CATEPTRYNEQFF.

The rearrangement joins TRBV2 to TRBJ1-2; possibly TRBD1 for D (6 bases). Germline loops: CDR1 SNHLY, CDR2 FYNNEI. V lost 4 bases to trimming and J lost 8 bases, with 14 bases between them. CDR3 length: 13 amino acids. CDR3 residues: CASSVLSGGGYTF. The CDR3 DNA reads as TGTGCCAGCAGTGTGCTCTCGGGGGGCGGCTACACCTTC.

V is TRBV7-9 and J is TRBJ2-3; D remains unclear. V shed 0 bases and J shed 3 bases, with 7 bases lying between them. Germline loops: CDR1 SEHNR, CDR2 FQNEAQ (reference sequence). The CDR3 runs to 14 residues. CDR3 loop: CASSLARGTDTQYF. The CDR3 coding sequence is TGTGCCAGCAGCTTAGCGCGTGGGACAGATACGCAGTATTTT.

This sequence joins TRBV24-1 and TRBJ1-2, with D maybe TRBD1 (5 bases). This CDR3 is 13 amino acids long. Trimming left V 2 bases short and J 5 bases short, with 8 bases between. CDR1 is KGHDR and CDR2 is SFDVKD in the germline V gene. CDR3 in DNA: TGTGCCACCAGTGATTCCAGGGATTATGGCTACACCTTC. It codes for CATSDSRDYGYTF.